Listed below are T cell receptor beta chains from one sample, sequenced in a study of cytomegalovirus exposure and HLA in healthy donors. Using immunoSEQ multiplex PCR, the repertoire was profiled, and TCRdb retains in-frame clones only, with some absent. Of more than 150,000 clones in the sample, around 78% were seen once. The sample taken for sequencing was PBMCs. The source of these receptors is a woman in her 50s in good health and CMV-seropositive. Each CDR3 is given with its conserved first and last residue. D genes are given only for firm matches. Some rows have no size entry. The others give once, few or many, or a class for an expanded clone.

D	V	J	size	CDR3	DNA
NA	TRBV7-9	TRBJ1-1	NA	CSSSFTGLSEAFF	TGTTCCAGCAGCTTTACGGGGTTGTCTGAAGCTTTCTTT
TRBD1	TRBV5-6	TRBJ2-7	NA	CASSLVGRGSYEQYF	TGTGCCAGCAGCTTGGTGGGCAGGGGGTCCTACGAGCAGTACTTC
TRBD1	TRBV28	TRBJ1-1	NA	CASSSIEGRGLRAFF	TGTGCCAGCAGTTCAATCGAGGGCAGGGGGCTCAGAGCTTTCTTT
TRBD1	TRBV30	TRBJ1-2	NA	CAWSGTGLYTF	TGTGCCTGGAGTGGGACAGGGCTCTACACCTTC
TRBD1	TRBV7-6	TRBJ1-1	once	CASSPTGGGTEAFF	TGTGCCAGCAGCCCCACAGGGGGAGGGACTGAAGCTTTCTTT
TRBD1	TRBV6-1	TRBJ2-5	NA	CASTMDRVQETQYF	TGTGCCAGCACCATGGACAGGGTCCAAGAGACCCAGTACTTC
TRBD2	TRBV4-3	TRBJ2-7	NA	CASSQAQGGAGGYEQYF	TGCGCCAGCAGCCAAGCGCAGGGCGGGGCGGGGGGTTACGAGCAGTACTTC
NA	TRBV6-4	TRBJ1-2	NA	CASSEETGYGYTF	TGTGCCAGCAGTGAGGAGACAGGCTATGGCTACACCTTC
NA	TRBV7-2	TRBJ1-5	once	CASSLAVADQPQHF	TGTGCCAGCAGCTTAGCTGTCGCGGATCAGCCCCAGCATTTT
TRBD1	TRBV28	TRBJ2-1	NA	CASSPPRGTGYNEQFF	TGTGCCAGCAGTCCTCCCCGAGGGACAGGTTACAATGAGCAGTTCTTC
NA	TRBV27	TRBJ2-5	NA	CASSPGVGRQETQYF	TGTGCCAGCAGTCCAGGGGTGGGTCGACAAGAGACCCAGTACTTC
NA	TRBV11-3	TRBJ2-6	NA	CASSLANFGTLFSGANVLTF	TGTGCCAGCAGCTTGGCGAACTTCGGGACACTATTCTCTGGGGCCAACGTCCTGACTTTC
NA	TRBV19	TRBJ2-7	NA	CASTNQKQGRYEQYF	TGTGCCAGTACGAATCAGAAACAGGGCCGCTACGAGCAGTACTTC
TRBD1	TRBV28	TRBJ1-1	NA	CASSTQGKEAFF	TGTGCCAGCAGCACACAGGGGAAAGAGGCTTTCTTT
TRBD2	TRBV7-6	TRBJ2-7	NA	CASSDGLAGGYGSEQYF	TGTGCCAGCAGCGACGGACTAGCGGGGGGGTACGGCTCCGAGCAGTACTTC
NA	TRBV7-2	TRBJ1-1	few	CASSLDGGNTEAFF	TGTGCCAGCAGCTTAGATGGCGGAAACACTGAAGCTTTCTTT
NA	TRBV19	TRBJ2-3	NA	CASSIVPAWSPYTDTQYF	TGTGCCAGTAGTATAGTTCCTGCTTGGTCCCCCTACACAGATACGCAGTATTTT
TRBD2	TRBV6-5	TRBJ2-1	NA	CASSLAESSYNEQFF	TGTGCCAGCAGCCTAGCGGAAAGCTCCTACAATGAGCAGTTCTTC
TRBD1	TRBV15	TRBJ1-5	few	CATSRTGTGGLEPQHF	TGTGCCACCAGCAGGACCGGGACAGGGGGCCTCGAACCCCAGCATTTT
TRBD1	TRBV28	TRBJ2-5	NA	CASSAPGQGEGEQYF	TGTGCCAGCAGTGCCCCGGGACAGGGAGAGGGGGAGCAGTACTTC
TRBD1	TRBV5-1	TRBJ1-2	NA	CASSWGQANYGYTF	TGCGCCAGCAGCTGGGGACAGGCCAACTATGGCTACACCTTC
NA	TRBV5-1	TRBJ1-3	NA	CASSPQSSGNTIYF	TGCGCCAGCAGCCCACAGTCCTCTGGAAACACCATATATTTT
NA	TRBV30	TRBJ1-2	NA	CAWSEPGRYGYTF	TGTGCCTGGAGTGAACCCGGTCGCTATGGCTACACCTTC
NA	TRBV7-2	TRBJ1-2	once	CASSLEVDSYTF	TGTGCCAGCAGCTTAGAAGTTGACAGCTACACCTTC
NA	TRBV7-2	TRBJ1-2	NA	CALKLGSSYGYTF	TGTGCCCTTAAGCTTGGGAGTTCCTATGGCTACACCTTC
NA	TRBV7-6	TRBJ1-3	few	CASSLGTGPGNTIYF	TGTGCCAGCAGCTTAGGTACAGGGCCTGGAAACACCATATATTTT
TRBD2	TRBV25-1	TRBJ2-2	NA	CASSGTSGRRGTGELFF	TGTGCCAGCAGTGGGACTAGCGGGAGGAGGGGCACCGGGGAGCTGTTTTTT
TRBD1	TRBV5-1	TRBJ1-6	few	CASSFTGAAGNSPLHF	TGCGCCAGCAGCTTTACAGGGGCCGCAGGGAATTCACCCCTCCACTTT
TRBD1	TRBV11-2	TRBJ1-2	NA	CASSSHRRGGGYYGYTF	TGTGCCAGCAGCTCCCATCGCCGTGGAGGGGGCTACTATGGCTACACCTTC
TRBD2	TRBV11-2	TRBJ2-5	NA	CASTTYLAGEPRTQYF	TGTGCCAGCACCACTTACCTAGCGGGAGAGCCTAGGACCCAGTACTTC
NA	TRBV6-5	TRBJ2-1	NA	CASSRLRSSYNEQFF	TGTGCCAGCAGCCGACTAAGAAGCTCCTACAATGAGCAGTTCTTC
NA	TRBV2	TRBJ1-5	NA	CASSEAGTPHF	TGTGCCAGCAGTGAAGCCGGGACACCGCATTTT
NA	TRBV10-1	TRBJ1-4	NA	CASSEGGGNEKLFF	TGCGCCAGCAGTGAGGGTGGCGGCAATGAAAAACTGTTTTTT
NA	TRBV21-1	TRBJ2-4	NA	CASRTQTSAIDIQYF	TGTGCCAGCAGGACCCAGACTAGCGCCATAGACATTCAGTACTTC
TRBD1	TRBV5-6	TRBJ1-1	once	CASSSRFQGADTEAFF	TGTGCCAGCAGCTCGAGATTTCAGGGGGCCGACACTGAAGCTTTCTTT
TRBD1	TRBV5-1	TRBJ2-1	NA	CASSFGTGVMNEQFF	TGCGCCAGCAGCTTCGGGACAGGGGTCATGAATGAGCAGTTCTTC
TRBD1	TRBV5-4	TRBJ1-4	NA	CASSLGQGAGKLFF	TGTGCCAGCAGCTTGGGACAGGGGGCGGGAAAACTGTTTTTT
TRBD1	TRBV5-1	TRBJ1-4	once	CASSLVAGGREKLFF	TGCGCCAGCAGCTTGGTGGCAGGGGGCCGTGAAAAACTGTTTTTT
TRBD2	TRBV19	TRBJ2-5	NA	CASSSSRGLAGKETQYF	TGTGCCAGTAGTAGTTCGAGAGGTCTAGCGGGGAAAGAGACCCAGTACTTC
NA	TRBV4-1	TRBJ1-3	NA	CASSQKQEPGNTIYF	TGCGCCAGCAGCCAAAAACAGGAACCTGGAAACACCATATATTTT
NA	TRBV6-1	TRBJ1-1	NA	CASSLEESTEAFF	TGTGCCAGCAGTCTAGAGGAGAGCACTGAAGCTTTCTTT
TRBD1	TRBV5-1	TRBJ2-5	once	CASSLAGTGQGGETQYF	TGCGCCAGCAGCTTGGCCGGGACCGGACAGGGAGGAGAGACCCAGTACTTC
NA	TRBV11-2	TRBJ2-1	NA	CASSLVLAKGGEQFF	TGTGCCAGCAGCTTAGTGTTAGCAAAAGGGGGTGAGCAGTTCTTC
NA	TRBV28	TRBJ1-1	NA	CASSPPPGTEAFF	TGTGCCAGCAGTCCGCCCCCCGGGACTGAAGCTTTCTTT
NA	TRBV29-1	TRBJ1-4	once	CSAKGAEGGKLFF	TGCAGCGCCAAGGGTGCCGAAGGAGGAAAACTGTTTTTT
NA	TRBV7-9	TRBJ2-1	few	CASSPTGRLSYNEQFF	TGTGCCAGCAGCCCAACGGGGAGACTCTCCTACAATGAGCAGTTCTTC
NA	TRBV7-2	TRBJ1-1	once	CASLETWTAPEAFF	TGTGCCAGCCTGGAGACGTGGACAGCCCCTGAAGCTTTCTTT
NA	TRBV28	TRBJ2-6	few	CASRGSVLTNVLTF	TGTGCCAGCAGGGGCTCTGTATTAACCAACGTCCTGACTTTC
NA	TRBV27	TRBJ2-7	NA	CASSLSNSYEQYF	TGTGCCAGCAGTTTATCTAACTCCTACGAGCAGTACTTC
TRBD2	TRBV10-3	TRBJ2-1	once	CAITGGNEQFF	TGTGCCATCACCGGGGGGAATGAGCAGTTCTTC
NA	TRBV9	TRBJ2-5	NA	CASSVGSEETQYF	TGTGCCAGCAGCGTAGGGTCGGAGGAGACCCAGTACTTC
NA	TRBV9	TRBJ2-4	few	CASRGDEDSQYF	TGTGCCAGCAGGGGAGATGAGGACAGTCAGTACTTC
TRBD2	TRBV28	TRBJ2-5	NA	CASSPLAGRLETQYF	TGTGCCAGCAGCCCGCTAGCGGGAAGGCTAGAGACCCAGTACTTC
TRBD1	TRBV5-4	TRBJ2-1	NA	CASSEGTGGYNEQFF	TGTGCCAGCAGCGAAGGGACAGGGGGGTACAATGAGCAGTTCTTC